Listed below are T cell receptor beta chains from one sample, sequenced in a study of tumor-infiltrating lymphocytes in primary liver carcinoma. TCRdb reprocessed the multiplex PCR reads via MiXCR and lists one record per CDR3 protein. The sample contains about 210,000 distinct CDR3 sequences, less than 75% of which appear only once. The sample taken for sequencing was peripheral blood. These receptors were collected from a woman aged 60 to 75 with primary liver carcinoma and hepatitis B virus infection. CDR3s include the opening cysteine and the closing phenylalanine or tryptophan. D genes are given only for firm matches. Size values are once, few and many counts, or a class for expanded clones, and some rows have none.

v_call: TRBV5-1
clone_size: NA
d_call: NA
j_call: TRBJ2-3
cdr3_nt: TGCGCCAGCAGCTTCCAGGGTGGGACAGATACGCAGTATTTT
cdr3_aa: CASSFQGGTDTQYF

v_call: TRBV5-1
clone_size: few
d_call: TRBD2
j_call: TRBJ2-1
cdr3_nt: TGCGCCAGCAGCTTAACCCAACAAGGGACTAGCGCCCAGCAGTTCTTC
cdr3_aa: CASSLTQQGTSAQQFF

v_call: TRBV4-1
clone_size: many
d_call: TRBD2
j_call: TRBJ2-4
cdr3_nt: TGCGCCAGCAGTCACGGACTAGTCTCCACAAACATTCAGTACTTC
cdr3_aa: CASSHGLVSTNIQYF

v_call: TRBV24-1
clone_size: few
d_call: TRBD1
j_call: TRBJ1-2
cdr3_nt: TGTGCCACCAGTGATTTGTGGAGGACAGGGGGAGGCTACACCTTC
cdr3_aa: CATSDLWRTGGGYTF

v_call: TRBV12-3/TRBV12-4
clone_size: many
d_call: NA
j_call: TRBJ1-1
cdr3_nt: TGTGCCAGCCTCCAGGGAAACACTGAAGCTTTCTTT
cdr3_aa: CASLQGNTEAFF

v_call: TRBV6-1
clone_size: few
d_call: NA
j_call: TRBJ1-6
cdr3_nt: TGTGCCAGCAGTGAACCAATTGACATTTCCCCGTTTTCACCCCTCCACTTT
cdr3_aa: CASSEPIDISPFSPLHF

v_call: TRBV10-3
clone_size: NA
d_call: NA
j_call: TRBJ2-1
cdr3_nt: TGTGCCATCAGTGTCGGGGGAGAATCCTACGATGAGCAGTTCTTC
cdr3_aa: CAISVGGESYDEQFF

v_call: TRBV2
clone_size: NA
d_call: NA
j_call: TRBJ2-1
cdr3_nt: TGTGCCAGCAGTGAAGAAGGCCCTTCCTACAATGAGCAGTTCTTC
cdr3_aa: CASSEEGPSYNEQFF

v_call: TRBV11-2
clone_size: NA
d_call: TRBD1
j_call: TRBJ1-2
cdr3_nt: TGTGCCAGCAGCCCCATAAACAGGGGGCGCCTCGGCTATGACTACACCTTC
cdr3_aa: CASSPINRGRLGYDYTF

v_call: TRBV11-1
clone_size: NA
d_call: NA
j_call: TRBJ2-3
cdr3_nt: TGTGACAGCAGCTTACAGGGACTCAGCCCCACAGATACGCAGTATTTT
cdr3_aa: CDSSLQGLSPTDTQYF

v_call: TRBV28
clone_size: few
d_call: NA
j_call: TRBJ2-5
cdr3_nt: TGTGCCAGCAGTTCTATTGCGGGACAGCAAGAGACCCAGTACTTC
cdr3_aa: CASSSIAGQQETQYF

v_call: TRBV6-6
clone_size: few
d_call: NA
j_call: TRBJ1-3
cdr3_nt: TGTGCCAGCAGTTACTCGGGGACGACAAACACCATATATTTT
cdr3_aa: CASSYSGTTNTIYF

v_call: TRBV30
clone_size: many
d_call: TRBD2
j_call: TRBJ2-1
cdr3_nt: TGTGCCTGGAGTGTAGGGTTGACTAGCGGCTCCTACAATGAGCAGTTCTTC
cdr3_aa: CAWSVGLTSGSYNEQFF

v_call: TRBV7-9
clone_size: NA
d_call: TRBD2
j_call: TRBJ2-5
cdr3_nt: TGTGCCAGCAGCCCACTCCTAGGGACTATCCAAGAGACCCAGTACTTC
cdr3_aa: CASSPLLGTIQETQYF

v_call: TRBV19
clone_size: NA
d_call: NA
j_call: TRBJ2-3
cdr3_nt: TGTGCCAGTAGTATAGCTGGCGGACGCACAGATACGCAGTATTTT
cdr3_aa: CASSIAGGRTDTQYF

v_call: TRBV4-1
clone_size: once
d_call: NA
j_call: TRBJ1-5
cdr3_nt: TGCGCCAGCAGCCAAGGGTGGGGAGGTAGCAATCAGCCCCAGCATTTT
cdr3_aa: CASSQGWGGSNQPQHF

v_call: TRBV29-1
clone_size: many
d_call: NA
j_call: TRBJ2-1
cdr3_nt: TGCAGCGTTGCCAGGTACAATGAGCAGTTCTTC
cdr3_aa: CSVARYNEQFF

v_call: TRBV30
clone_size: many
d_call: TRBD1
j_call: TRBJ2-1
cdr3_nt: TGTGCCTGGAGCCCAGCCTCGACAGGGGGCCGAAATGAGCAGTTCTTC
cdr3_aa: CAWSPASTGGRNEQFF

v_call: TRBV5-6
clone_size: NA
d_call: TRBD1
j_call: TRBJ1-5
cdr3_nt: TGTGCCAGCAGCCTGGGACAGATCAATCAGCCCCAGCAATTT
cdr3_aa: CASSLGQINQPQQF

v_call: TRBV11-1
clone_size: many
d_call: TRBD2
j_call: TRBJ2-4
cdr3_nt: TGTGCCAGCAGTCCCCTTTCTGCGGGGGGGGACATTCAGTACTTC
cdr3_aa: CASSPLSAGGDIQYF

v_call: TRBV6-6
clone_size: many
d_call: TRBD1
j_call: TRBJ1-1
cdr3_nt: TGTGCCAGCACCCCGAGACAGGGAGCAAACACTGAAGCTTTCTTT
cdr3_aa: CASTPRQGANTEAFF

v_call: TRBV6-5
clone_size: NA
d_call: NA
j_call: TRBJ1-5
cdr3_nt: TGTGCCAGCAGTTACTTCCTGGGCCAGCCCCAGCATTTT
cdr3_aa: CASSYFLGQPQHF

v_call: TRBV6-5
clone_size: NA
d_call: TRBD1
j_call: TRBJ2-5
cdr3_nt: TGTGTCGGCAGGGGGACAGTCCACGAGACCCAGTACTTC
cdr3_aa: CVGRGTVHETQYF

v_call: TRBV5-1
clone_size: NA
d_call: NA
j_call: TRBJ2-3
cdr3_nt: TGCGCCAGCGGCTCCGCGAGGGTAGTGAGCACAGATACGCAGTATTTT
cdr3_aa: CASGSARVVSTDTQYF

v_call: TRBV12-3/TRBV12-4
clone_size: few
d_call: TRBD1
j_call: TRBJ2-7
cdr3_nt: TGTGCCAGCGCACGGACAGGGGTTTCCTACGAGCAGTACTTC
cdr3_aa: CASARTGVSYEQYF

v_call: TRBV11-2
clone_size: NA
d_call: TRBD2
j_call: TRBJ2-1
cdr3_nt: TGTGCCAGCAGCCGGGGAGGACTAGCGGGAGTCCTCTCCTACAATGAGCGGTTCTTC
cdr3_aa: CASSRGGLAGVLSYNERFF

v_call: TRBV5-1
clone_size: NA
d_call: NA
j_call: TRBJ2-5
cdr3_nt: TGCGCCAGCAGCAGGGGGGTCCAAGGGACCCAGTACTTC
cdr3_aa: CASSRGVQGTQYF

v_call: TRBV24-1
clone_size: NA
d_call: TRBD1
j_call: TRBJ2-1
cdr3_nt: TGTGCCACCAGTAATTCAAGGACAGGGGGCAATGAGCAGTTCTTC
cdr3_aa: CATSNSRTGGNEQFF

v_call: TRBV5-1
clone_size: NA
d_call: NA
j_call: TRBJ1-3
cdr3_nt: TGCGCCAGCAGCAGGACCGGACTGACCTTCTTATCCCGTTCTGGAAACACCATATATTTT
cdr3_aa: CASSRTGLTFLSRSGNTIYF

v_call: TRBV29-1
clone_size: NA
d_call: NA
j_call: TRBJ1-1
cdr3_nt: TGCAGTGTTATAAAAGGGACCGCCACTGAAGCTTTCTTT
cdr3_aa: CSVIKGTATEAFF

v_call: TRBV11-1
clone_size: many
d_call: NA
j_call: TRBJ2-7
cdr3_nt: TGTGCCAGCAGCTCCGACAGCTACGAGCAGTACTTC
cdr3_aa: CASSSDSYEQYF